Listed below are T cell receptor beta chains from one sample, sequenced in a study of OX40 agonist ivuxolimab in advanced cancers. Repertoires were generated with immunoSEQ multiplex PCR, while TCRdb's copy carries only in-frame clones and drops some. Here the sample spans roughly 90,000 clones, roughly 89% being singletons. The sequences come from CD4+ or CD8+ T cells sorted from blood, collected in a trial of the OX40 agonist ivuxolimab. The receptors were sampled from an adult with an advanced solid tumor such as melanoma, head and neck, liver or kidney cancer. Both conserved end residues are part of each CDR3. The D gene is left open where the match is weak.

length	V	D	J	DNA	CDR3
16	TRBV5-1	TRBD1	TRBJ1-1	TGCGCCAGCAGCCCAATGCCGACAGGGGGGAACACTGAAGCTTTCTTT	CASSPMPTGGNTEAFF
14	TRBV28	-	TRBJ1-3	TGTGCCACCTCGACAGTTTTCTCTGGAAACACCATATATTTT	CATSTVFSGNTIYF
15	TRBV18	-	TRBJ1-1	TGTGCCAGCTCACCACCGTCAATCTCAGCTACTGAAGCTTTCTTT	CASSPPSISATEAFF
15	TRBV7-9	TRBD1	TRBJ2-7	TGTGCCAGCAGCTTGACAGGGGGCGGCATCTACGAGCAGTACTTC	CASSLTGGGIYEQYF
18	TRBV18	TRBD2	TRBJ2-3	TGTGCCAGCTCACCCGCACCCGGACTAGCGGGGCTGGGAGATACGCAGTATTTT	CASSPAPGLAGLGDTQYF
12	TRBV6-5	-	TRBJ2-5	TGTGCCAGCAGTAACAGGGCTGAGACCCAGTACTTC	CASSNRAETQYF
11	TRBV30	-	TRBJ2-3	TGTGCCTGGAGTTCGTCAGATACGCAGTATTTT	CAWSSSDTQYF
13	TRBV10-3	TRBD1	TRBJ2-5	TGTGCCATCAGCCGGACAGGGGTGGAGACCCAGTACTTC	CAISRTGVETQYF
15	TRBV19	-	TRBJ2-6	TGTGCCAGTAGTATCGGGTCCCCGGGGGCCAACGTCCTGACTTTC	CASSIGSPGANVLTF
12	TRBV7-8	-	TRBJ1-1	TGTGCCAGCAGCCAGGGGAGGACTGAAGCTTTCTTT	CASSQGRTEAFF
15	TRBV6-1	-	TRBJ1-5	TGTGCCAGCAGTGTATGGGGACTTAGCAATCAGCCCCAGCATTTT	CASSVWGLSNQPQHF
15	TRBV11-2	-	TRBJ1-3	TGTGCCAGCAGCTTCTTGGGATTCTCTGGAAACACCATATATTTT	CASSFLGFSGNTIYF
13	TRBV4-2	-	TRBJ1-3	TGTGCCAGCAGGGCGGGGGCCGGAAACACCATATATTTT	CASRAGAGNTIYF
15	TRBV19	-	TRBJ2-1	TGTGCCAGTAGTCCCCAAGGGGGGGCGTGGAATGAGCAGTTCTTC	CASSPQGGAWNEQFF
15	TRBV7-9	TRBD1	TRBJ2-1	TGTGCCAGCAGCTCCGGGACAGGGACTTCGAATGAGCAGTTCTTC	CASSSGTGTSNEQFF
14	TRBV30	-	TRBJ1-3	TGTGCCTGGAGTCCAGGGGTGTCTGGAAACACCATATATTTT	CAWSPGVSGNTIYF
14	TRBV27	TRBD1	TRBJ2-2	TGTGCCAGCACTATGGACAGGGTGGGCGGGGAGCTGTTTTTT	CASTMDRVGGELFF
14	TRBV7-6	-	TRBJ2-5	TGTGCCAGCAGGGATTGGGGGGGCCTAGGGGCCCAGTACTTC	CASRDWGGLGAQYF
15	TRBV11-2	-	TRBJ2-5	TGTGCCAGCAGCTTAGATCTACAGTCCCAAGAGACCCAGTACTTC	CASSLDLQSQETQYF
17	TRBV28	TRBD2	TRBJ2-5	TGTGCCAGCAGACCCTCCTTTTTTACGGGAGGGGGAGAGACCCAGTACTTC	CASRPSFFTGGGETQYF
15	TRBV4-3	TRBD1	TRBJ1-3	TGCGCCAGCAGCCATCTGACAGGGTCTGGAAACACCATATATTTT	CASSHLTGSGNTIYF
13	TRBV7-3	-	TRBJ2-3	TGTGCCAGCAGCTTCACTGACACAGATACGCAGTATTTT	CASSFTDTDTQYF